This T cell receptor (beta chain) was obtained from a study of OX40 agonist ivuxolimab in advanced cancers. Germline-derived CDR1 and CDR2 are SGHDT and YYEEEE. The CDR3 runs 13 residues. Between the trimmed V and J ends, which lost 8 bases and 4 bases, there was a span of 15 bases. Concerning this clone itself: Other DNA sequences in the same sample also yield this CDR3.

Profiling relied on immunoSEQ multiplex PCR, and the TCRdb table lists in-frame clones only, not all of them. The sample holds fewer than 25,000 clones; roughly 81% are singletons and the top ten take about 51%. The TCR sequence derives from an adult with an advanced solid tumor such as melanoma, head and neck, liver or kidney cancer. The specimen was CD4+ or CD8+ T cells sorted from blood, collected in a trial of the OX40 agonist ivuxolimab. This chain links TRBV5-6 with TRBJ1-2, with a possible D match to TRBD1 (5 bases). CDR3 in amino acids: CASSLRGFYGYTF. The CDR3 nucleotides are TGTGCCAGTAGTCTCCGGGGCTTCTATGGCTACACCTTC.